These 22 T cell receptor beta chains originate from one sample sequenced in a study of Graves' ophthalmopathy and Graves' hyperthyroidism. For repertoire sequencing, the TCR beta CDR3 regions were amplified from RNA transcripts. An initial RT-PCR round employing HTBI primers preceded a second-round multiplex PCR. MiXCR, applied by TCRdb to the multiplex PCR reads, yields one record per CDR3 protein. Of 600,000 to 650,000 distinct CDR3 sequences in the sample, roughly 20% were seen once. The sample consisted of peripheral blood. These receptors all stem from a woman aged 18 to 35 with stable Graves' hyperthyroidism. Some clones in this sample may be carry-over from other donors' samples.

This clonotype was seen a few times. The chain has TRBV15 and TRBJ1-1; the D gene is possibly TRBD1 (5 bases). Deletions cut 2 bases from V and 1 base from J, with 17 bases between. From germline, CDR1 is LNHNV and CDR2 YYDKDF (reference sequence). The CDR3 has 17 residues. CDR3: CATSRNQIGASNTEAFF. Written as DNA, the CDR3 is TGTGCCACCAGCAGAAACCAGATCGGGGCCTCGAACACTGAAGCTTTCTTT.

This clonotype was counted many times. CDR3: CSVTGESKNIQYF. The CDR3 coding sequence is TGCAGCGTAACGGGGGAGAGCAAAAACATTCAGTACTTC. The rearrangement uses TRBV29-1 and TRBJ2-4, with D possibly matching TRBD2 (6 bases). V was clipped by 6 bases and J by 3 bases, with 12 bases between them. This CDR3 region has 13 residues. Germline V gene sequence: CDR1 SQVTM, CDR2 ANQGSEA.

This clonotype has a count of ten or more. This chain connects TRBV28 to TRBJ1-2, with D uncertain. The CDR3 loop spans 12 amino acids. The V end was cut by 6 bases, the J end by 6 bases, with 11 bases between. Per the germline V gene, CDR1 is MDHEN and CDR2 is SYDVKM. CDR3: CASSAALHGYTF. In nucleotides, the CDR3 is TGTGCCAGCAGCGCAGCGCTCCATGGCTACACCTTC.

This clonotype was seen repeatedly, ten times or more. The CDR3 nucleotides read TGCAGCGTCAGGGTGGACTACGAGCAGTACTTC. Residues: CSVRVDYEQYF. The chain combines TRBV29-1 with TRBJ2-7, with a tentative D call TRBD1 (5 bases). V was cut by 6 bases and J by 3 bases, with 9 bases left in between. This CDR3 region has 11 residues. From germline, CDR1 is SQVTM and CDR2 ANQGSEA.

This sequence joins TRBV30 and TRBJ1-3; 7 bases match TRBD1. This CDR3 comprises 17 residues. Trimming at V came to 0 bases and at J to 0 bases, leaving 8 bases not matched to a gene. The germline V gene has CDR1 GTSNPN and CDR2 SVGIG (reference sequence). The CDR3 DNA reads TGTGCCTGGAGTGTAGGGTACAGGGGCTACTCTGGAAACACCATATATTTT. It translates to CAWSVGYRGYSGNTIYF. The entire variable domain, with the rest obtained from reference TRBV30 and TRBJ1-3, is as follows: SQTIHQWPATLVQPVGSPLSLECTVEGTSNPNLYWYRQAAGRGLQLLFYSVGIGQISSEVPQNLSASRPQDRQFILSSKKLLLSDSGFYLCAWSVGYRGYSGNTIYFGEGSWLTVV.

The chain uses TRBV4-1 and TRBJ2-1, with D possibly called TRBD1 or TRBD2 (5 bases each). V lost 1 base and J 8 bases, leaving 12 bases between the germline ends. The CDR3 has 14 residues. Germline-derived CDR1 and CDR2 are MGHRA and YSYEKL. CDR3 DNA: TGCGCCAGCAGCCAAGCGCTAGCAGGGTATGAGCAGTTCTTC. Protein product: CASSQALAGYEQFF.

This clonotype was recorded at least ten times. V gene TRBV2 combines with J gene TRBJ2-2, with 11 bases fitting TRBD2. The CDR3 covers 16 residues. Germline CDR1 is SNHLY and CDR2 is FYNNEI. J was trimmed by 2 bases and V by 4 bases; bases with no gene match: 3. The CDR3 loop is CASSGGTSGNTGELFF. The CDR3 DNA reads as TGTGCCAGCAGTGGCGGGACTAGCGGAAACACCGGGGAGCTGTTTTTT.

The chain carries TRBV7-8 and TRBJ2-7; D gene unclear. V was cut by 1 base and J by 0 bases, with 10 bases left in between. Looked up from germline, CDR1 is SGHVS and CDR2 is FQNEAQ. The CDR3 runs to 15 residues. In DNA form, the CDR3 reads TGTGCCAGCAGCTTAGAACCGGAAATCTCCTACGAGCAGTACTTC. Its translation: CASSLEPEISYEQYF.

The CDR3 here is CSAHGQGVMSNSNQPQHF. CDR3 sequence (DNA): TGCAGTGCCCATGGACAGGGCGTAATGTCGAATAGCAATCAGCCCCAGCATTTT. The chain carries TRBV20-1 and TRBJ1-5; 8 nucleotides agree with TRBD1. V trimming: 6 bases; J trimming: 0 bases; junction bases outside the gene matches: 16. This CDR3 comprises 18 residues. The germline gives CDR1 DFQATT, CDR2 SNEGSKA (reference sequence).

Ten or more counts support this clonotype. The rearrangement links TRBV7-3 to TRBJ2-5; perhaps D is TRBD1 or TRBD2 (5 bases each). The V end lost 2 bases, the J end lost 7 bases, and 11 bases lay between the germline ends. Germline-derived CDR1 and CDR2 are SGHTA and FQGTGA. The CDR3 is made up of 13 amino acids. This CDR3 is CASSLEGIGTQYF. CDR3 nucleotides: TGTGCCAGCAGCTTAGAGGGGATCGGGACCCAGTACTTC.

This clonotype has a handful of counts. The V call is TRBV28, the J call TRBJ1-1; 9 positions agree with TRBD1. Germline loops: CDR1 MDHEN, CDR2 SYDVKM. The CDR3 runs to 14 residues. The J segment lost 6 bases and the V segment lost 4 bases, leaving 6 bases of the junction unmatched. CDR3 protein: CASSSIDRGAEAFF. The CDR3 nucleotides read TGTGCCAGCAGTTCCATCGACAGGGGGGCTGAAGCTTTCTTT.

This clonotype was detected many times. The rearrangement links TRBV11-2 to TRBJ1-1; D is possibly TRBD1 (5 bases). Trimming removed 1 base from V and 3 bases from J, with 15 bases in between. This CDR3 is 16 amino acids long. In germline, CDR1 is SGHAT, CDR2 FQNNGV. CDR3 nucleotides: TGTGCCAGCAGCTTAGTGGCGTTGGGGGGAGACACTGAAGCTTTCTTT. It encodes CASSLVALGGDTEAFF.

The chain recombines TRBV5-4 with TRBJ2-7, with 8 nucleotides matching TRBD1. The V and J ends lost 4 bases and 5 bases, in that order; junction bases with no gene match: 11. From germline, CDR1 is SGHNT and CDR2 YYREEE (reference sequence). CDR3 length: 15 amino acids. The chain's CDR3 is CASSILTGVGHEQYF. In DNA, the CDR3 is TGTGCCAGCAGCATATTGACAGGGGTTGGCCACGAGCAGTACTTC.

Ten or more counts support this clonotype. CDR3 in DNA: TGTGCCAGCACCCGACTTGCGGGGATCGCTGAAGCTTTCTTT. Its protein is CASTRLAGIAEAFF. The chain couples TRBV12-3 or TRBV12-4 to TRBJ1-1; D is unclear. The ends were cut back, 7 bases at V and 6 bases at J, with 18 bases in the middle. This CDR3 has 14 amino acids.

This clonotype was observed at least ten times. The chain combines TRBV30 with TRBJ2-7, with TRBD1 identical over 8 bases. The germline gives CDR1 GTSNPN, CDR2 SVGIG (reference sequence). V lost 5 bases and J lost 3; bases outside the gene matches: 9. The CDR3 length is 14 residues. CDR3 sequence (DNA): TGTGCCTGGGGAGCCAAGGACAGGGACTACGAGCAGTACTTC. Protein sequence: CAWGAKDRDYEQYF.

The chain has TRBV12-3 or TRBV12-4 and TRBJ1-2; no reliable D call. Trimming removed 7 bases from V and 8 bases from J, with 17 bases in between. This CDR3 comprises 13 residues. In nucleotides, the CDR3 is TGTGCCAGCACCCCAAATCTTCACGGGGGCTACACCTTC. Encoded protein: CASTPNLHGGYTF.

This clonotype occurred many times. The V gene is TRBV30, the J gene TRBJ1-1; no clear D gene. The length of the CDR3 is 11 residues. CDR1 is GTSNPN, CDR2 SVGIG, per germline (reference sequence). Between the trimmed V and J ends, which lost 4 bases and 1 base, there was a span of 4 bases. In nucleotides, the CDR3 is TGTGCCTGGAAGGCGAACACTGAAGCTTTCTTT. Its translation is CAWKANTEAFF.

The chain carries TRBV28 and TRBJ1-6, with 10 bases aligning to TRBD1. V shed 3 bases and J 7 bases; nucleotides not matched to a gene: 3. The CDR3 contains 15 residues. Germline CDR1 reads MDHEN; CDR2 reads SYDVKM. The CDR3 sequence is CASSLTGGGNSPLHF. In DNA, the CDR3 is TGTGCCAGCAGTTTGACAGGGGGCGGAAATTCACCCCTCCACTTT.

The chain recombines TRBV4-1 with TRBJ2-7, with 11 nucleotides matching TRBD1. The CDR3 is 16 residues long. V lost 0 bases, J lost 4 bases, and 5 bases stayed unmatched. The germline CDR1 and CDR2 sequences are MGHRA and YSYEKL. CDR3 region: CASSQDRTGGLYEQYF. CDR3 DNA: TGCGCCAGCAGCCAAGACCGGACAGGGGGCTTGTACGAGCAGTACTTC.

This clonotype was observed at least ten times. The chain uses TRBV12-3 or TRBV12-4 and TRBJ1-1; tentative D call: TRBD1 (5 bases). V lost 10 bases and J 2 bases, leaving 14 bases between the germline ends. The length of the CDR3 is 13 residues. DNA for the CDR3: TGTGCCACTGGACGGGGGTATAACACTGAAGCTTTCTTT. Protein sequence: CATGRGYNTEAFF.

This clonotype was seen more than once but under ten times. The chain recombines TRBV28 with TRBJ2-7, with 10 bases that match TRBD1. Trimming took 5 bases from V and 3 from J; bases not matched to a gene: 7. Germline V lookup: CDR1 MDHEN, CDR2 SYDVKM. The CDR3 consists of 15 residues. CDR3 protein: CASSIQDRGGYEQYF. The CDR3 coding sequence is TGTGCCAGCAGTATCCAGGACAGGGGGGGCTACGAGCAGTACTTC.

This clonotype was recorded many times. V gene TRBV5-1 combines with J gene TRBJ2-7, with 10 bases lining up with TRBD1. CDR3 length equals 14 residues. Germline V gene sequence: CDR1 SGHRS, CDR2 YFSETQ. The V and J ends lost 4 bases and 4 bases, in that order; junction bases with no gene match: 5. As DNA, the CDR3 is TGCGCCAGCAGCCCCGGACAGGGGGAGTACGAGCAGTACTTC. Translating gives CASSPGQGEYEQYF.